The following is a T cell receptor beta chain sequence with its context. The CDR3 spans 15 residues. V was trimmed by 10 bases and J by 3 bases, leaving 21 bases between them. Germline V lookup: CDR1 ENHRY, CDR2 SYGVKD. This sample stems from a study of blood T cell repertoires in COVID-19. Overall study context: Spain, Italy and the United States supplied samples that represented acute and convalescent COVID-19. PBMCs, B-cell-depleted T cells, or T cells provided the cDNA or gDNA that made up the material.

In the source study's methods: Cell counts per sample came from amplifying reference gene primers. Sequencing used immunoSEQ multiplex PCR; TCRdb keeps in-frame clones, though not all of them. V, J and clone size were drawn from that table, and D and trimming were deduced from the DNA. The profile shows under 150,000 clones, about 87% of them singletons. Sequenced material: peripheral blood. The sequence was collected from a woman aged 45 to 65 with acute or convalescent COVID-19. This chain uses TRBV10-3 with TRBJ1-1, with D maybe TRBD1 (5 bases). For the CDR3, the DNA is TGTGCCACCAACCCGGGGGGAGGGCTGGACACTGAAGCTTTCTTT. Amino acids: CATNPGGGLDTEAFF.